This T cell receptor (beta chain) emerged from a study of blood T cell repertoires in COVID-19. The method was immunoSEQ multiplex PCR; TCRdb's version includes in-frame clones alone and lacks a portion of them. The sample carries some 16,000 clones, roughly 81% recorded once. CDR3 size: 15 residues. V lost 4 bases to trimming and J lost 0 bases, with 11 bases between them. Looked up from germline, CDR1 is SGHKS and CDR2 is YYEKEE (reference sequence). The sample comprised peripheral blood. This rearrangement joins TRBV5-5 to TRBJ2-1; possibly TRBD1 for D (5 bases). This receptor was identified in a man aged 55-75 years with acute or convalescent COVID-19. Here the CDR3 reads CASSQQAVSYNEQFF. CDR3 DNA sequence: TGTGCCAGCAGCCAACAGGCAGTCTCCTACAATGAGCAGTTCTTC.